This T cell receptor beta chain is drawn from a study of blood T cells in healthy people across ages. Researchers collected roughly 10 milliliters of peripheral blood from every single donor. V lost 11 bases and J 1 base, leaving 20 bases between the germline ends. CDR1 is MNHEY, CDR2 SMNVEV, per germline (reference sequence). This CDR3 contains 15 residues. A J-beta primer mix and a sample-barcoded 5' primer were used in a second PCR of about 7 to 12 cycles. A single record per CDR3 protein comes from TCRdb applying MiXCR to the 5' RACE reads. This table holds about 580,000 distinct CDR3 sequences, around 50% found once.

Sequenced: blood. The rearrangement links TRBV27 to TRBJ1-2; no firm D call. The origin of this receptor is a man at least 80 years old in good health. The CDR3: CAGPRTGKGNYGYTF. The CDR3 DNA is TGTGCCGGACCCCGGACGGGGAAGGGTAACTATGGCTACACCTTC.